This TCR beta chain comes out of a study of control samples from healthy donors and cancer patients. V gave up 8 bases and J gave up 4 bases, with 14 bases separating them. Germline assignment: CDR1 SNHLY and CDR2 FYNNEI. The CDR3 is 13 residues long. Clones were read by immunoSEQ multiplex PCR, and TCRdb kept only the in-frame ones, dropping some. The sample consists of about 140,000 clones, about 90% of them appearing once. This clonotype was obtained from a man in his late teens or twenties in good health. This chain connects TRBV2 to TRBJ1-1, with D possibly matching TRBD1 (5 bases). The material sequenced was blood. CDR3 loop: CASSSGRSTEAFF. Here the CDR3 DNA reads TGTGCCAGCTCCTCGGGGCGCAGCACTGAAGCTTTCTTT. Full variable domain (outside the CDR3, taken from reference TRBV2 and TRBJ1-1): EPEVTQTPSHQVTQMGQEVILRCVPISNHLYFYWYRQILGQKVEFLVSFYNNEISEKSEIFDDQFSVERPDGSNFTLKIRSTKLEDSAMYFCASSSGRSTEAFFGQGTRLTVV.